This entry is about one TCR beta chain. This table comes from immunoSEQ multiplex PCR, and its TCRdb copy is limited to in-frame clones, with some not included. In the table there are 97,000 or so clones, about 90% of which are singletons. The entry originates in a study of cytomegalovirus exposure and HLA in healthy donors. The CDR3 is made up of 16 amino acids. The V gene's germline CDR1 is MNHNS and CDR2 SASEGT. Trimming left V 9 bases short and J 4 bases short, with 21 bases between. The source of this sequence is a man between 18 and 29 years old in good health and CMV-seropositive. The sequenced material came from PBMCs. The V call is TRBV6-1, the J call TRBJ1-4; D gene ambiguous. The CDR3 sequence: CASTEVPGTLNEKLFF. CDR3 sequence (DNA): TGTGCCAGTACTGAAGTCCCGGGAACGCTTAATGAAAAACTGTTTTTT.